These 9 T cell receptor beta chains originate from one sample sequenced in a study of T-cell memory formation after mild COVID-19. TCRdb reanalysed the 5' RACE reads using MiXCR and keeps one entry per CDR3 protein. The table includes around 400,000 distinct CDR3 sequences, 20% to 25% detected once. Input material: PBMCs or a T cell subset sorted from them (not recorded which). These receptors were collected from an adult woman who had mild COVID-19 (a few samples of this study predate the infection). Cell type and time point are not known.

This clonotype was seen a handful of times. This chain uses TRBV7-9 with TRBJ2-5; maybe TRBD1 (5 bases). Looked up from germline, CDR1 is SEHNR and CDR2 is FQNEAQ (reference sequence). The CDR3 runs 13 residues. Trimming removed 1 base from V and 6 bases from J, with 9 bases in between. CDR3 coding DNA: TGTGCCAGCAGCTTAGTCAGGGATAAGACCCAGTACTTC. As protein: CASSLVRDKTQYF.

The chain joins TRBV19 to TRBJ2-3; D remains ambiguous. Germline V gene lookup returns CDR1 LNHDA and CDR2 SQIVND (reference sequence). The CDR3 runs 13 residues. Trimming removed 5 bases at V and 0 bases at J, with 6 bases between. CDR3 in DNA: TGTGCCAGTAGTCACTACAGCACAGATACGCAGTATTTT. Translation: CASSHYSTDTQYF.

The chain joins TRBV24-1 to TRBJ2-3, with D unclear. The CDR3 spans 15 residues. Between the trimmed V and J ends, which lost 3 bases and 1 base, there was a span of 10 bases. Germline assignment: CDR1 KGHDR and CDR2 SFDVKD. The CDR3 loop is CATSDTGRGTDTQYF. CDR3 nucleotides: TGTGCCACCAGTGATACGGGCAGAGGCACAGATACGCAGTATTTT.

A few counts support this clonotype. This chain connects TRBV18 to TRBJ2-1; 7 bases are a match to TRBD2. This CDR3 has 14 amino acids. Germline trimming cut 2 bases from V and 8 bases from J; bases unmatched to any gene: 6. The germline V gene has CDR1 KGHSH and CDR2 LQKENI. CDR3 in amino acids: CASSPSLAGDEQFF. DNA of the CDR3: TGTGCCAGCTCACCATCCCTTGCGGGGGATGAGCAGTTCTTC.

This clonotype was found many times. The V gene is TRBV5-5, the J gene TRBJ1-3; D remains ambiguous. The germline V gene encodes CDR1 SGHKS and CDR2 YYEKEE (reference sequence). Deletions cut 2 bases from V and 0 bases from J, with 15 bases between. CDR3 length equals 17 residues. DNA of the CDR3: TGTGCCAGCAGCTTCAGACCGACGGGTAACTCTGGAAACACCATATATTTT. It encodes CASSFRPTGNSGNTIYF. Complete variable domain (other parts from reference TRBV5-5 and TRBJ1-3): DAGVTQSPTHLIKTRGQQVTLRCSPISGHKSVSWYQQVLGQGPQFIFQYYEKEERGRGNFPDRFSARQFPNYSSELNVNALLLGDSALYLCASSFRPTGNSGNTIYFGEGSWLTVV.

V is TRBV12-3 or TRBV12-4 and J is TRBJ2-7, with TRBD2 matching over 11 bases. V gave up 5 bases and J gave up 3 bases; unmatched junction bases: 3. The length of the CDR3 is 14 residues. CDR3 protein: CASSASGRSYEQYF. CDR3 DNA sequence: TGTGCCAGCAGTGCTAGCGGGAGGAGCTACGAGCAGTACTTC.

The sample holds one count of this clonotype. The rearrangement links TRBV7-8 to TRBJ1-5; the match to TRBD1 covers 7 bases. Looked up from germline, CDR1 is SGHVS and CDR2 is FQNEAQ. This CDR3 has 16 amino acids. The junction had 9 bases not matched to a gene; V was cut back by 3 bases and J by 4 bases. CDR3 protein: CASSFERGQKNQPQHF. The CDR3, as DNA: TGTGCCAGCAGCTTCGAAAGGGGACAGAAAAATCAGCCCCAGCATTTT.

The genes are TRBV2 and TRBJ2-1; 9 bases match TRBD2. Trimming took 5 bases from V and 0 from J; bases not matched to a gene: 5. Germline-derived CDR1 and CDR2 are SNHLY and FYNNEI. The CDR3 sequence is 16 residues long. The CDR3 DNA is TGTGCCAGCAGTCCCGCTAGCGGGGCCTCCTACAATGAGCAGTTCTTC. Translating it yields CASSPASGASYNEQFF.

This clonotype was seen a few times. The rearrangement uses TRBV29-1 and TRBJ1-2; no definite D call. CDR1 SQVTM and CDR2 ANQGSEA come from the germline V gene. V gave up 1 base and J gave up 5 bases, with 23 bases separating them. The CDR3 has 17 residues. The CDR3, as DNA: TGCAGCGTTGAAGCCCCGGGTCTAGACCGCGGGCCTTATGGCTACACCTTC. Protein product: CSVEAPGLDRGPYGYTF.